Reported below is one TCR beta chain. Specimens obtained from alopecia areata patients comprised lesional scalp punch biopsies and peripheral blood. PBMCs served as the source from which CD4+ and CD8+ T cells were sorted. The sequencing template was cDNA reverse transcribed from extracted RNA. Sequencing was performed with immunoSEQ multiplex PCR; in TCRdb, only in-frame clones are kept and a portion is missing. The sample holds 150,000 or so clones; more than 75% are singletons and the top ten take about 15%. This sample was included in a study of CD8+ T cells in alopecia areata. About the research overall: It was oral tofacitinib, at 5 to 10 mg twice daily, that treated patients received.

CDR1 MGHRA and CDR2 YSYEKL come from the germline V gene. The CDR3 is 16 amino acids. Trimming took 3 bases from V and 0 from J, leaving 12 bases between them. The origin of this receptor is a human donor with alopecia areata. The starting material was CD8+ T cells sorted from blood, obtained at week 0. The J gene is TRBJ1-5, the V gene TRBV4-1; weak D call: TRBD1 (5 bases). Here the CDR3 DNA reads TGCGCCAGCAGCCACCCGAAGGGGTCTAGCAATCAGCCCCAGCATTTT. This sequence encodes CASSHPKGSSNQPQHF.